Listed below are T cell receptor beta chains from one sample, sequenced in a study of shared clonotypes between healthy human individuals. Profiled with immunoSEQ multiplex PCR; TCRdb holds only in-frame clones, not every one. The table lists just over 2,000,000 clones, over 85% of them singletons, with 1.1% in the top ten. The sequenced sample was naive CD8+ T cells sorted from blood. The source of these receptors is a man younger than 30 in good health. Both conserved end residues are part of each CDR3. The D gene is left open where the match is weak. Only some rows state a clone size, as once, few, many or a class for expanded clones.

CDR3aa	CDR3nt	abundance	j_gene	v_gene	d_gene
CASARQVTYEQYF	TGTGCCAGCGCAAGACAGGTCACCTACGAGCAGTACTTC	few	TRBJ2-7	TRBV7-6	-
CASSLGQRAGEQYF	TGTGCCAGCAGCTTGGGACAGAGGGCAGGCGAGCAGTACTTC	-	TRBJ2-7	TRBV5-6	-
CASSLISNEKLFF	TGTGCCAGCAGCTTAATCAGTAATGAAAAACTGTTTTTT	-	TRBJ1-4	TRBV11-2	-
CASSLGTGNYGYTF	TGTGCCAGCAGCTTGGGGACAGGGAACTATGGCTACACCTTC	-	TRBJ1-2	TRBV7-9	TRBD1
CASSLAIVSSTDTQYF	TGTGCCAGCAGCTTAGCAATCGTATCTAGCACAGATACGCAGTATTTT	-	TRBJ2-3	TRBV11-2	-
CASSFPLAGGPETQYF	TGTGCCAGCAGCTTCCCCTTAGCGGGGGGGCCGGAGACCCAGTACTTC	-	TRBJ2-5	TRBV7-9	TRBD2
CASSEALGTGISYEQYF	TGTGCCAGCAGTGAAGCGCTTGGGACAGGGATCTCCTACGAGCAGTACTTC	-	TRBJ2-7	TRBV2	TRBD1
CASSLGGPLIYEQYF	TGTGCCAGCAGTTTGGGGGGGCCTTTAATATACGAGCAGTACTTC	-	TRBJ2-7	TRBV27	-
CASSIAYRDPLEQYF	TGTGCCAGTAGTATAGCCTACAGGGACCCCCTCGAGCAGTACTTC	-	TRBJ2-7	TRBV19	-
CSVEDKGGEETQYF	TGCAGCGTTGAAGACAAGGGTGGGGAAGAGACCCAGTACTTC	-	TRBJ2-5	TRBV29-1	-
CASSEDTEETQYF	TGTGCCAGCAGCGAGGACACGGAGGAGACCCAGTACTTC	-	TRBJ2-5	TRBV9	-
CASSLAAGVYEQYF	TGCGCCAGCAGCTTGGCCGCGGGGGTCTACGAGCAGTACTTC	-	TRBJ2-7	TRBV5-1	TRBD2
CASSLVGGDTEAFF	TGTGCCAGCAGCTTAGTGGGGGGGGACACTGAAGCTTTCTTT	-	TRBJ1-1	TRBV13	-
CASSLVGDYRWEQYF	TGTGCCAGCAGCTTGGTAGGGGACTATCGCTGGGAGCAGTACTTC	-	TRBJ2-7	TRBV5-5	TRBD2
CASSSSGQIYGYTF	TGTGCCAGCAGCTCGAGCGGACAGATTTATGGCTACACCTTC	-	TRBJ1-2	TRBV11-2	-
CASSLALRAGGHEQFF	TGCGCCAGCAGCTTGGCCCTACGAGCGGGGGGCCATGAGCAGTTCTTC	-	TRBJ2-1	TRBV5-1	TRBD2
CASSPDAGGAYEQYF	TGCGCCAGCAGCCCGGATGCAGGGGGGGCCTACGAGCAGTACTTC	-	TRBJ2-7	TRBV4-1	-
CASSLEVWGTDTQYF	TGTGCCAGCAGCTTAGAGGTGTGGGGCACAGATACGCAGTATTTT	-	TRBJ2-3	TRBV7-9	-
CASSLEGHPTSTEAFF	TGTGCCAGCAGCTTGGAGGGACACCCGACGAGCACTGAAGCTTTCTTT	-	TRBJ1-1	TRBV7-6	-
CASRLGTGGITDTQYF	TGTGCCAGCAGATTGGGGACAGGGGGAATCACAGATACGCAGTATTTT	-	TRBJ2-3	TRBV27	TRBD1
CASSPWTGLNTEAFF	TGTGCCAGCAGTCCGTGGACAGGGTTGAACACTGAAGCTTTCTTT	few	TRBJ1-1	TRBV27	TRBD1
CASSQDVESGSVNEQFF	TGCGCCAGCAGCCAAGATGTGGAAAGCGGGAGTGTCAATGAGCAGTTCTTC	-	TRBJ2-1	TRBV4-1	TRBD2
CASSISTGYNEQFF	TGTGCCAGTAGTATTAGTACAGGGTACAATGAGCAGTTCTTC	-	TRBJ2-1	TRBV19	-
CASSLALGAFLYEQYF	TGTGCCAGCAGCTTAGCGTTGGGGGCCTTTCTTTACGAGCAGTACTTC	-	TRBJ2-7	TRBV7-8	-
CASSPAGSGYTF	TGTGCCAGCAGCCCCGCAGGAAGTGGCTACACCTTC	-	TRBJ1-2	TRBV16	-
CASSLPGQGAVGELFF	TGTGCCAGCAGCTTACCGGGACAGGGGGCGGTCGGGGAGCTGTTTTTT	-	TRBJ2-2	TRBV7-9	TRBD1
CASSLGQGETGELFF	TGTGCCAGCAGTTTGGGACAGGGGGAGACCGGGGAGCTGTTTTTT	-	TRBJ2-2	TRBV28	TRBD1
CASSLALAGGSSYNEQFF	TGTGCCAGCAGCTTAGCCCTAGCGGGAGGCAGCTCCTACAATGAGCAGTTCTTC	-	TRBJ2-1	TRBV7-9	TRBD2
CASLPRNQETQYF	TGTGCCAGCCTCCCCCGGAACCAAGAGACCCAGTACTTC	-	TRBJ2-5	TRBV11-2	-
CASTAEGASTGELFF	TGTGCCAGCACCGCGGAGGGGGCAAGTACCGGGGAGCTGTTTTTT	-	TRBJ2-2	TRBV6-6	-
CASSQESGDTSYEQYF	TGCGCCAGCAGCCAAGAGTCCGGCGATACTTCCTACGAGCAGTACTTC	-	TRBJ2-7	TRBV4-1	-
CASSFQSQETQYF	TGTGCCAGCAGCTTTCAGAGCCAAGAGACCCAGTACTTC	once	TRBJ2-5	TRBV7-9	-
CASSQEGVAGGVETQYF	TGCGCCAGCAGCCAAGAAGGAGTGGCGGGGGGTGTTGAGACCCAGTACTTC	-	TRBJ2-5	TRBV4-1	TRBD2
CSVERRNEQFF	TGCAGCGTTGAACGACGGAATGAGCAGTTCTTC	-	TRBJ2-1	TRBV29-1	-
CASSFGSAETQYF	TGTGCCAGCAGCTTCGGTTCGGCAGAGACCCAGTACTTC	-	TRBJ2-5	TRBV5-6	-
CSVEGLAEQETQYF	TGCAGCGTTGAAGGACTAGCGGAACAAGAGACCCAGTACTTC	-	TRBJ2-5	TRBV29-1	TRBD2
CASSLSTALAGVGDTQYF	TGTGCCAGCAGCTTGAGTACCGCACTGGCGGGAGTTGGAGATACGCAGTATTTT	-	TRBJ2-3	TRBV5-4	TRBD2
CASSQGTGVYYEQYF	TGTGCCAGCAGCCAGGGGACAGGGGTCTACTACGAGCAGTACTTC	-	TRBJ2-7	TRBV14	TRBD1
CASSTPQGAGGEKLFF	TGTGCCAGCAGCACCCCCCAGGGGGCGGGTGGTGAAAAACTGTTTTTT	-	TRBJ1-4	TRBV7-9	TRBD1
CASSLAQGAGEKLFF	TGTGCCAGCAGCTTAGCGCAGGGGGCAGGGGAAAAACTGTTTTTT	-	TRBJ1-4	TRBV7-9	TRBD1
CASRGRISTEAFF	TGTGCCAGCCGGGGCAGGATAAGCACTGAAGCTTTCTTT	-	TRBJ1-1	TRBV2	-
CASSPSGPYEQYF	TGCGCCAGCAGTCCTAGCGGACCCTACGAGCAGTACTTC	-	TRBJ2-7	TRBV10-2	TRBD2
CASSWDRASPQHF	TGTGCCAGCAGTTGGGACAGGGCCTCCCCCCAGCATTTT	-	TRBJ1-5	TRBV27	TRBD1
CSVGGSGEDNEQFF	TGCAGCGTGGGCGGGAGCGGGGAGGACAATGAGCAGTTCTTC	-	TRBJ2-1	TRBV29-1	TRBD2
CASSLMGGPDEQYF	TGTGCCAGCAGCTTAATGGGGGGGCCGGACGAGCAGTACTTC	-	TRBJ2-7	TRBV5-5	-
CASETGLDQPQHF	TGTGCCAGCGAGACAGGGCTCGATCAGCCCCAGCATTTT	once	TRBJ1-5	TRBV6-6	TRBD1
CASSEDRGADEQYF	TGTGCCAGCAGTGAGGACAGGGGGGCCGACGAGCAGTACTTC	-	TRBJ2-7	TRBV25-1	TRBD1
CASSPLQGAGVPYEQYF	TGTGCCAGCTCACCACTTCAAGGGGCGGGGGTACCCTACGAGCAGTACTTC	-	TRBJ2-7	TRBV18	TRBD2
CASSEGGGYTF	TGTGCCAGCTCGGAGGGGGGTGGCTACACCTTC	-	TRBJ1-2	TRBV9	-
CASAPGSSYEQYF	TGTGCCAGCGCCCCGGGGAGCTCCTACGAGCAGTACTTC	once	TRBJ2-7	TRBV5-6	-
CASSQEPSGSNNEQFF	TGCGCCAGCAGCCAAGAACCTAGCGGGAGTAATAATGAGCAGTTCTTC	-	TRBJ2-1	TRBV4-3	TRBD2
CASSQVIGDGYTF	TGTGCCAGCAGCCAAGTAATCGGGGACGGCTACACCTTC	-	TRBJ1-2	TRBV4-2	-
CASSARDSSYEQYF	TGTGCCAGCAGCGCAAGAGACAGCTCCTACGAGCAGTACTTC	-	TRBJ2-7	TRBV5-4	-
CASSGVSTGYYGYTF	TGTGCCAGCAGCGGGGTTTCGACAGGGTACTATGGCTACACCTTC	-	TRBJ1-2	TRBV27	TRBD1
CASSAQGYEQYF	TGTGCCAGCAGCGCACAGGGGTACGAGCAGTACTTC	-	TRBJ2-7	TRBV5-6	TRBD1
CASSHTGVSYEQYF	TGTGCCAGCAGCCATACAGGGGTCTCCTACGAGCAGTACTTC	-	TRBJ2-7	TRBV16	TRBD1
CASSFGTGNGYTF	TGTGCCAGCAGCTTTGGGACAGGGAACGGCTACACCTTC	-	TRBJ1-2	TRBV13	TRBD1
CASSPLAGVGTDTQYF	TGTGCCAGTAGCCCTCTAGCGGGGGTGGGCACAGATACGCAGTATTTT	-	TRBJ2-3	TRBV19	TRBD2
CASRPGLATYNEQFF	TGTGCCAGCAGGCCGGGACTAGCGACCTACAATGAGCAGTTCTTC	-	TRBJ2-1	TRBV2	TRBD2
CASRMGQGTEKLFF	TGTGCCAGCAGAATGGGACAGGGAACAGAAAAACTGTTTTTT	-	TRBJ1-4	TRBV27	TRBD1